These T cell receptor beta chains were read from a single sample in a study of T cell repertoires in cytomegalovirus infection. MiXCR, run by TCRdb on the reads, gives a single entry per CDR3 protein. The sample yields approximately 700,000 distinct CDR3 sequences, less than 40% seen once. Sequenced sample: PBMCs. The source of these receptors is a human donor in good health (CMV status not recorded). Some clones in this sample may be carry-over from other donors' samples. Both conserved end residues are trimmed from each CDR3.

j_gene: TRBJ1-2; v_gene: TRBV12-3/TRBV12-4; CDR3aa: ASSPRGEGNYGYT
j_gene: TRBJ2-7; v_gene: TRBV12-3/TRBV12-4; CDR3aa: ASSIGLAGLGQY
j_gene: TRBJ2-1; v_gene: TRBV7-2; CDR3aa: ASSLVGGLAYEQF
j_gene: TRBJ2-5; v_gene: TRBV6-6; CDR3aa: ASSQGGLLQY
j_gene: TRBJ2-5; v_gene: TRBV27; CDR3aa: ASSFSTPGQGRRYQETQY
j_gene: TRBJ2-7; v_gene: TRBV7-2; CDR3aa: ASSLNSYEQY
j_gene: TRBJ1-2; v_gene: TRBV7-9; CDR3aa: ASSTWDRGGYGYT
j_gene: TRBJ2-1; v_gene: TRBV7-2; CDR3aa: ASSLVVREGEQF
j_gene: TRBJ2-3; v_gene: TRBV9; CDR3aa: ASSVDPPGLVRDTQY
j_gene: TRBJ2-1; v_gene: TRBV12-5; CDR3aa: AIGLNLRGEYNEQF
j_gene: TRBJ1-1; v_gene: TRBV28; CDR3aa: ASSFSGNRVGRAF
j_gene: TRBJ2-5; v_gene: TRBV7-2; CDR3aa: ASGAKREVQETQY
j_gene: TRBJ2-2; v_gene: TRBV7-3; CDR3aa: ASSPRWGTGELF
j_gene: TRBJ1-6; v_gene: TRBV7-9; CDR3aa: ASSNQGGPYNSPLH
j_gene: TRBJ1-1; v_gene: TRBV4-1; CDR3aa: ASSQSPESAF
j_gene: TRBJ2-1; v_gene: TRBV11-3; CDR3aa: ASSAGARNEQF
j_gene: TRBJ2-7; v_gene: TRBV7-8; CDR3aa: ASSLTGTGSTYEQY
j_gene: TRBJ1-2; v_gene: TRBV6-4; CDR3aa: ARSAGQGGGYT
j_gene: TRBJ2-3; v_gene: TRBV7-9; CDR3aa: ASSPRDSDVADTQY
j_gene: TRBJ2-1; v_gene: TRBV2; CDR3aa: ASRSGGPYNEQF
j_gene: TRBJ1-4; v_gene: TRBV19; CDR3aa: ASSIAPLRGEKLF
j_gene: TRBJ2-1; v_gene: TRBV7-2; CDR3aa: ASSSGSLGEQF
j_gene: TRBJ2-1; v_gene: TRBV5-5; CDR3aa: ASSLVTGGVFNEQF
j_gene: TRBJ1-5; v_gene: TRBV12-3/TRBV12-4; CDR3aa: ASSTSGTPLGNQPQH
j_gene: TRBJ2-7; v_gene: TRBV5-5; CDR3aa: ASSFRLAGEQY
j_gene: TRBJ1-2; v_gene: TRBV27; CDR3aa: ASRGGLGQGYGYT
j_gene: TRBJ1-3; v_gene: TRBV12-3/TRBV12-4; CDR3aa: ASSLWQSGNTIY
j_gene: TRBJ2-6; v_gene: TRBV27; CDR3aa: ASKKTGANVLT
j_gene: TRBJ2-1; v_gene: TRBV19; CDR3aa: ASSIGGIYSYNEQF
j_gene: TRBJ1-1; v_gene: TRBV25-1; CDR3aa: ASSEWGALTEAF
j_gene: TRBJ1-2; v_gene: TRBV29-1; CDR3aa: SVERQYGYT
j_gene: TRBJ1-1; v_gene: TRBV29-1; CDR3aa: SVEAETDRNTEAF
j_gene: TRBJ2-2; v_gene: TRBV7-2; CDR3aa: ASSTTRTGNAGELF
j_gene: TRBJ2-1; v_gene: TRBV12-3/TRBV12-4; CDR3aa: ASSSSGAGNEQF
j_gene: TRBJ1-1; v_gene: TRBV20-1; CDR3aa: SARGTGSLNTEAF
j_gene: TRBJ2-7; v_gene: TRBV7-2; CDR3aa: ASSLQRDPAYEQY
j_gene: TRBJ2-3; v_gene: TRBV28; CDR3aa: ASIQGLAADTQY
j_gene: TRBJ2-3; v_gene: TRBV7-2; CDR3aa: ASSLTGTGGTDTQY
j_gene: TRBJ1-5; v_gene: TRBV6-1; CDR3aa: ASSLDRGFSNQPQH
j_gene: TRBJ1-1; v_gene: TRBV6-5; CDR3aa: ASYTLGRRKEAF
j_gene: TRBJ1-1; v_gene: TRBV6-6; CDR3aa: ASFGAGVNTEAF
j_gene: TRBJ1-2; v_gene: TRBV28; CDR3aa: AIHRGTYGYT
j_gene: TRBJ2-2; v_gene: TRBV28; CDR3aa: ASRGTGSNTGELF
j_gene: TRBJ1-2; v_gene: TRBV28; CDR3aa: ASSLTGNLLGYT
j_gene: TRBJ2-5; v_gene: TRBV24-1; CDR3aa: ATSDFARDQETQY
j_gene: TRBJ2-7; v_gene: TRBV24-1; CDR3aa: STSDHGTSAYEQY
j_gene: TRBJ1-6; v_gene: TRBV12-3/TRBV12-4; CDR3aa: ASRLDRTAKSPLN
j_gene: TRBJ2-2; v_gene: TRBV18; CDR3aa: ASSPGQGTNTGELF
j_gene: TRBJ1-1; v_gene: TRBV7-9; CDR3aa: ASSPAFAQVNTEAF
j_gene: TRBJ1-4; v_gene: TRBV3-1; CDR3aa: ASSQVFQNEKLF
j_gene: TRBJ1-5; v_gene: TRBV7-9; CDR3aa: ASSLGGVAQPQH
j_gene: TRBJ1-5; v_gene: TRBV6-5; CDR3aa: ASSPNPTAYNQPQH
j_gene: TRBJ1-5; v_gene: TRBV18; CDR3aa: ASSPLGGQGNQPQH
j_gene: TRBJ1-1; v_gene: TRBV11-2; CDR3aa: ASSLVPRTGLTEAF
j_gene: TRBJ2-5; v_gene: TRBV5-4; CDR3aa: ASSRLAGGPETQY
j_gene: TRBJ1-2; v_gene: TRBV14; CDR3aa: ASSPGRGRAYFGYT
j_gene: TRBJ2-7; v_gene: TRBV6-1; CDR3aa: ASRLYPEELDEQY
j_gene: TRBJ1-2; v_gene: TRBV12-3/TRBV12-4; CDR3aa: ASSYTGPTNYGYT
j_gene: TRBJ2-7; v_gene: TRBV7-8; CDR3aa: ASSLELAGGSAYEQY